The 15 T cell receptor beta chains below come from one sample, sequenced in a study of OX40 agonist ivuxolimab in advanced cancers. Clones were read by immunoSEQ multiplex PCR, and TCRdb kept only the in-frame ones, dropping some. The sample lists some 100,000 clones, more than 85% seen once, with approximately 0.55% in the top ten. Sequenced here: CD4+ or CD8+ T cells sorted from blood, sampled in a trial of the OX40 agonist ivuxolimab. These receptors were collected from an adult with an advanced solid tumor such as melanoma, head and neck, liver or kidney cancer.

The rearrangement links TRBV6-7 to TRBJ2-1, with D maybe TRBD2 (6 bases). TRBV6-7 is an open reading frame, and its role is uncertain. This CDR3 spans 15 amino acids. V dropped 5 bases and J dropped 4 bases, with 15 bases sitting between them. DNA of the CDR3: TGTGCCAGCAGTCCCAAGGAAGGACTATACAATGAGCAGTTCTTC. This encodes CASSPKEGLYNEQFF.

The rearrangement joins TRBV4-2 to TRBJ2-1; 11 positions agree with TRBD2. Per germline, CDR1 LGHNA and CDR2 YNFKEQ. The CDR3 extends over 17 amino acids. Trimming removed 1 base from V and 0 bases from J; junction bases left unmatched: 2. CDR3 region: CASSQGLAGSSYNEQFF. DNA for the CDR3: TGTGCCAGCAGCCAAGGACTAGCGGGGAGCTCCTACAATGAGCAGTTCTTC.

The chain has TRBV19 and TRBJ1-4; D gene ambiguous. CDR3 length: 18 residues. CDR1 is LNHDA, CDR2 SQIVND, per germline (reference sequence). Trimming stripped 6 bases from V and 0 bases from J, with 20 bases between. The CDR3 bases are TGTGCCAGTAGCAGATGGGCGGACCGAGATTCAACTAATGAAAAACTGTTTTTT. It is translated as CASSRWADRDSTNEKLFF.

This clone occurred once. The chain joins TRBV30 to TRBJ2-7; D may be TRBD2 (5 bases). The germline gives CDR1 GTSNPN, CDR2 SVGIG (reference sequence). This CDR3 comprises 11 residues. The germline V and J ends were trimmed by 6 bases and 12 bases, with 18 bases remaining between them. The CDR3 sequence: CACAMTKNVYF. CDR3 DNA sequence: TGTGCCTGCGCGATGACTAAAAACGTGTACTTC. Variable domain in full (rest from reference TRBV30 and TRBJ2-7): SQTIHQWPATLVQPVGSPLSLECTVEGTSNPNLYWYRQAAGRGLQLLFYSVGIGQISSEVPQNLSASRPQDRQFILSSKKLLLSDSGFYLCACAMTKNVYFGPGTRLTVT.

The CDR3 here is CASSLATGIGNQPQHF. CDR3 nucleotide sequence: TGTGCCAGCAGCTTAGCGACCGGGATTGGAAATCAGCCCCAGCATTTT. The V call is TRBV7-8, the J call TRBJ1-5; D not resolved. In germline, CDR1 is SGHVS, CDR2 FQNEAQ. The CDR3 contains 16 residues. Trimming removed 0 bases at V and 4 bases at J, with 13 bases between.

This chain uses TRBV9 with TRBJ2-1, with D possibly TRBD2 on 6 matching bases. This CDR3 is 14 amino acids long. Germline-derived CDR1 and CDR2 are SGDLS and YYNGEE. Between the trimmed V and J ends, which lost 0 bases and 10 bases, there was a span of 14 bases. The CDR3 region is CASSVEGTAGEQFF. The CDR3, as DNA: TGTGCCAGCAGCGTAGAGGGGACTGCAGGGGAGCAGTTCTTC.

The chain couples TRBV10-3 to TRBJ2-3; 15 bases align to TRBD2. From germline, CDR1 is ENHRY and CDR2 SYGVKD. J gave up 5 bases and V 0 bases, and 3 bases lay outside the gene matches. The CDR3 totals 17 residues. CDR3: CAISESGLAGGGDTQYF. The CDR3 bases are TGTGCCATCAGTGAGTCGGGACTAGCGGGAGGTGGAGATACGCAGTATTTT.

In nucleotides, the CDR3 is TGTGCCTGGAGTTACAGCACCGGGGAGCTGTTTTTT. Protein sequence: CAWSYSTGELFF. The chain recombines TRBV30 with TRBJ2-2; D call uncertain. Trimming took off 2 bases at V and 4 bases at J, with 5 bases between the two ends. Germline CDR1 reads GTSNPN; CDR2 reads SVGIG (reference sequence). The CDR3 totals 12 residues.

The chain joins TRBV28 to TRBJ1-2; 7 bases are shared with TRBD1. Trimming took 6 bases from V and 3 from J; bases not matched to a gene: 4. Looked up from germline, CDR1 is MDHEN and CDR2 is SYDVKM. CDR3 size: 13 residues. The CDR3 sequence: CASSQGDHYGYTF. CDR3 coding DNA: TGTGCCAGCAGCCAGGGGGATCACTATGGCTACACCTTC.

The rearrangement joins TRBV7-3 to TRBJ1-5; 9 bases agree with TRBD1. The CDR3 totals 20 residues. Trimming took 5 bases from V and 0 from J; bases not matched to a gene: 17. Germline V gives CDR1 SGHTA, CDR2 FQGTGA. CDR3 sequence: CASSPGGGTGHSHSNQPQHF. CDR3 nucleotide sequence: TGTGCCAGCAGCCCAGGGGGAGGGACAGGGCATTCACATAGCAATCAGCCCCAGCATTTT.

The chain joins TRBV5-8 to TRBJ1-2; D uncertain. The length of the CDR3 is 12 residues. Germline CDR1 reads SGHTS; CDR2 reads YDEGEE. The V and J ends lost 4 bases and 5 bases respectively, with 9 bases between them. The DNA of the CDR3 is TGTGCCAGCAGCAAAACCGCATATGGCTACACCTTC. Its protein is CASSKTAYGYTF.

The chain is built from TRBV10-3 and TRBJ2-5, with D perhaps given as TRBD1 or TRBD2 (5 bases each). This CDR3 has 13 amino acids. The V end lost 4 bases, the J end lost 1 base, and 7 bases lay between the germline ends. The germline V gene encodes CDR1 ENHRY and CDR2 SYGVKD. The CDR3 sequence is CAISVGGQETQYF. The CDR3, as DNA: TGTGCCATCAGTGTTGGGGGCCAAGAGACCCAGTACTTC.

This rearrangement joins TRBV7-2 to TRBJ2-7; D not certain. V was clipped by 5 bases and J by 2 bases, with 13 bases between them. CDR3 size: 14 residues. CDR1 and CDR2 (germline): SGHTA, FQGNSA. As DNA, the CDR3 is TGTGCCAGCAGCCGGACCGGAGTCCCCTACGAGCAGTACTTC. Translating it yields CASSRTGVPYEQYF.

The chain employs TRBV7-3 and TRBJ2-1, with D uncertain. This CDR3 is built from 16 residues. V shed 2 bases and J shed 3 bases, with 14 bases lying between them. CDR1 is SGHTA, CDR2 FQGTGA, per germline. The CDR3 sequence: CASSLVGGKHYNEQFF. CDR3 bases: TGTGCCAGCAGCTTAGTCGGCGGAAAACACTACAATGAGCAGTTCTTC. Based on the CDR3 plus reference TRBV7-3 and TRBJ2-1, the full variable domain is GAGVSQTPSNKVTEKGKYVELRCDPISGHTALYWYRQSLGQGPEFLIYFQGTGAADDSGLPNDRFFAVRPEGSVSTLKIQRTERGDSAVYLCASSLVGGKHYNEQFFGPGTRLTVL.

V usage is TRBV5-6 and J usage is TRBJ1-1; TRBD1 is a possible D gene (6 bases). Per germline, CDR1 SGHDT and CDR2 YYEEEE. Deletions cut 4 bases from V and 1 base from J, with 14 bases between. The CDR3 totals 15 residues. This chain's CDR3 is CASSLRGGRNTEAFF. In DNA, the CDR3 is TGTGCCAGCAGCCTGAGGGGGGGAAGGAACACTGAAGCTTTCTTT.